This TCR beta chain was sequenced during a study of shared T cell receptors in the human thymus. CDR1 and CDR2 from the germline V gene are MGHRA and YSYEKL. The CDR3 extends over 18 amino acids. V lost 0 bases, J lost 1 base, and 18 bases lay in between. Produced via immunoSEQ multiplex PCR; TCRdb's table is partial and in-frame only. Here the sample spans 700,000 or so clones, 70% to 90% being singletons. A few counts support this clone. The same sample was also studied in work on human thymus T cells. That work states: Corrective cardiac surgery supplied the resected thymus tissue. Thymic and blood repertoires seemed to show skewed V and J gene use.

The V gene is TRBV4-1, the J gene TRBJ2-5; possible D gene TRBD1, 7 bases. The sequence derives from a girl under three years old with a congenital heart defect. The sample comprised thymocytes. The CDR3 coding sequence is TGCGCCAGCAGCCAAGATGTAGGGGGCGGGGATTCCCAAGAGACCCAGTACTTC. Translating it yields CASSQDVGGGDSQETQYF.